A single sample is the source of the 4 T cell receptor beta chains below, sequenced in a study of T cell repertoires in cytomegalovirus infection. MiXCR, run by TCRdb on the reads, gives a single entry per CDR3 protein. The sample records about 770,000 distinct CDR3 sequences, roughly 28% being singletons. For these TCRs, the target antigens are not known. This specimen was cultured CD8+ T cells from PBMCs, taken from culture after CMV antigen stimulation. The receptors come from a human donor in good health (CMV status not recorded). Some clones in this sample may be carry-over from other donors' samples.

The gene calls are TRBV6-1 and TRBJ2-3, with TRBD1 matching 12 bases. The length of the CDR3 is 18 residues. J lost 8 bases, V lost 1 base, and 13 bases had no gene match. Germline V CDR1 and CDR2: MNHNS, SASEGT. The DNA for the CDR3 is TGTGCCAGCAGTGAAGGCCCCGGGACAGGGGGCTTATTGGGTACGCAGTATTTT. This gives the protein CASSEGPGTGGLLGTQYF.

This clonotype has only a few counts. This sequence joins TRBV27 and TRBJ1-6, with TRBD1 matching over 11 bases. V lost 6 bases to trimming and J lost 9 bases; unmatched junction nucleotides: 4. The CDR3 is 14 residues long. The germline V gene encodes CDR1 MNHEY and CDR2 SMNVEV (reference sequence). CDR3 in amino acids: CASRGTGGSSPLHF. The CDR3 DNA is TGTGCCAGCAGGGGGACAGGGGGATCTTCACCCCTCCACTTT.

The chain combines TRBV4-2 with TRBJ2-5; possible D gene TRBD2, 5 bases. The CDR3 is made up of 16 amino acids. Germline CDR1 and CDR2: LGHNA and YNFKEQ. The ends were cut back, 1 base at V and 0 bases at J, with 12 bases in the middle. The CDR3 loop is CASSQGRGPNQETQYF. CDR3 DNA: TGTGCCAGCAGCCAAGGTAGAGGGCCAAACCAAGAGACCCAGTACTTC.

The chain links TRBV12-3 or TRBV12-4 to TRBJ1-2; D possibly corresponds to TRBD1 (5 bases). This CDR3 spans 12 amino acids. Between the trimmed V and J ends, which lost 8 bases and 6 bases, there was a span of 13 bases. CDR3 sequence reads: CASGGAGNGYTF. As DNA, the CDR3 is TGTGCCAGCGGCGGGGCAGGGAATGGCTACACCTTC.